This entry concerns a single T cell receptor (beta chain). This clone occurred a few times. There is no known antigen for this receptor. No qualities accompany the bases; no much larger clone lies one base away. The CDR3 spans 14 residues, from the cysteine through the phenylalanine. The retained sequence is limited to the CDR3, 42 bases, with the frame set at the first base. Taken from the germline V gene, the CDR1 and CDR2 loops are MNHEY and SVGAGI. Relative to germline, V is missing 10 bases and J is missing 3 bases, with 5 bases of the junction outside any gene match. The cohort consisted of 666 healthy bone marrow donors. All cohort members were sampled while nominally healthy, although unrecorded immune exposures were likely present. The donor tested CMV seronegative and was one of the 352 seronegative cohort members. A peripheral blood sample was provided by each donor, and peripheral blood mononuclear cells were used for TCR beta sequencing. The Qiagen DNeasy Blood Extraction Kit was used to extract genomic DNA from the blood cell samples.

This entry belongs to a study of cytomegalovirus exposure and HLA in healthy donors (dated by TCRdb to about 2017). Notes on the research overall: An earlier analysis of roughly 500 of the donors reported 276 Gb of sequence data and around 110 million unique TCR beta sequences obtained from about 179 million T cells. About 300 gigabases of sequencing data and roughly 90 million unique TCR sequences were included in an early release covering 550 to 650 HLA-typed donors. Of the roughly 400 genotyped donors, 65% to 90% were placed in the genetic ancestry cluster associated with self-reported Caucasian donors. The study aimed to test whether cataloging public T cell receptors could reveal signatures of past pathogen exposure. The study used immunosequencing to profile the T cell repertoires of some 600 subjects and linked those repertoires to cytomegalovirus serostatus. Along with the approximately 620-subject first cohort, a separate validation cohort of around 110 different subjects was used. The study combined high-throughput TCR immunosequencing, statistical association of individual TCRs with disease status, and machine learning to predict cytomegalovirus infection status. To study patterns of TCR occurrence, a later analysis re-analyzed previously published TCR beta repertoires from several hundred donors and added high-resolution HLA genotyping. In the later analysis, no new phenotypic data were used to find candidate immune exposures; instead, reliance was placed on TCR beta sequences and their occurrence across donors. In an earlier analysis of 550 to 700 of the donors, high-throughput TCR beta sequencing was used to judge whether each TCR beta V gene segment behaved as functional or pseudogenic. Donor age, sex, ethnicity and CMV serostatus were collected together with the repertoire data. A later genetic analysis took genome-wide SNP genotypes for about 55% of the 666 donors and used that subset as a discovery cohort. Every discovery cohort repertoire had been produced on one sequencing platform. HLA typing included class I and class II loci at four-digit resolution. Typing coverage varied by locus: 629-630 donors for A, B, C, DRB1 and DQB1; about 520 for DQA1; more than 600 for DPA1; 400 to 480 for DPB1. Four or five DR-DQ haplotypes were handled as single units for association and clustering because linkage in the cohort was strong. Across 300 to 400 genotyped donors of the cohort, an average of approximately 220,000 unique TCR beta nucleotide sequences per donor were sequenced, and 15% to 20% of those sequences were non-productive.

The library was made by the immunoSEQ multiplex PCR assay. For the multiplex PCR, a mixture combining 60 forward primers for TCR Vbeta segments and 13 reverse primers for TCR Jbeta segments was used. The CDR3 region of rearranged TCR beta genes was amplified from genomic DNA by a multiplex PCR assay. Amplified TCR beta libraries were sequenced as 87-base-pair reads on the Illumina HiSeq System. Under the source paper's analysis protocol: In a later analysis, about 80 million unique TCR beta chains were counted across the 666 repertoires, and some 10 million of these chains were shared by at least two donors. Raw reads were error-corrected and collapsed into unique sequences with a nearest-neighbor algorithm that merged closely related sequences to remove PCR and sequencing errors. V, D and J gene segments were assigned by aligning CDR3 sequences to IMGT reference sequences. For a sequence to be retained, a match of at least six nucleotides was required to both a V gene segment and a J gene segment. A rearrangement counted as productive if the CDR3 had no stop codons and remained in frame with V and J, and every other rearrangement counted as non-productive. CDR3 was defined according to IMGT convention as the region running from the second conserved V-encoded cysteine to the conserved J-encoded phenylalanine. The earlier analysis of approximately 500 of the donors excluded sequences that lacked an unambiguous match to a single V gene segment. In an earlier analysis of approximately 500 of the donors, a V segment was called functional when productive rearrangements were above 56.7%, and segregating when the standard deviation between donors exceeded 5%. To diagnose cytomegalovirus status from the catalog of TCR beta chain sequences, a statistical classification framework was built. V and J gene assignment, in a later analysis, came from comparing TCR nucleotide sequences with IMGT/GENE-DB human TR gene sequences. Using the TCRdist pipeline, a later analysis assigned CDR3 sequences along with most-parsimonious VDJ recombination scenarios. In a later analysis, each TCR beta chain was defined by its CDR3 amino acid sequence together with its V-gene family, and reads lacking a unique V-gene family were excluded. As a way to deal with suspected cross-contamination and a sequencing artifact, a later analysis dropped approximately 570 nucleotide sequences that were highly shared and had low generation probability. A later analysis calculated a clonal expansion index for each public chain from normalized within-repertoire ranks of inferred template counts. Generation probabilities in a later analysis came from a VDJ recombination model fitted to out-of-frame rearrangements, and those results were checked against IGoR. Hypergeometric tests were used in a later analysis to score TCR-TCR, TCR-HLA and TCR-CMV co-occurrence, with a repertoire-size bias correction applied to the TCR pairs. In a later analysis, false discovery rates were estimated by permuting HLA or CMV assignments 20 times. In a later analysis, co-occurring TCRs were grouped using DBSCAN, with TCRdist sequence similarity added in when clustering inside HLA-allele-positive subsets. Co-occurrence clustering excluded repertoires with fewer than 30,000 or more than 120,000 public chains, plus five with anomalous nucleotide sharing. The immuneACCESS repertoire file appears here via TCRdb, limited to in-frame rearrangements. These files lack a portion of the clones; in checked studies, under half of the deficit traces to unresolved V genes, and the cause of the others is not known. V, J and clone size derive from that table, while D and trimming were established from the DNA sequence. For this sample the table gives under 200,000 clones, of which approximately 72% were detected only once. 1.2% to 1.5% of the sample is in the top ten clones.

Study-wide conclusions, independent of this receptor: Most TCR sequences were seen in very few donors, while some public TCRs were found in many individuals. Sequencing depth was assumed to be roughly uniform across donors in the presence/absence analyses, though that assumption may not hold. Some IMGT-functional V segments, including TRBV6-2 and TRBV6-3, could not be distinguished by the 87-base-pair reads and were therefore excluded. The classifier was reported to diagnose cytomegalovirus status with high specificity and sensitivity in both the original and validation cohorts. In vitro tests confirmed that a few of the cytomegalovirus-associated TCR beta chains recognize cytomegalovirus antigens. In a later analysis, most CMV-associated TCR beta chains were found to appear HLA-restricted, with HLA associations seemingly driven largely by CMV exposure. An earlier analysis of approximately 500 of the donors showed that most TCR beta V segments appeared in productive rearrangements either about 87% or about 30% of the time, which broadly matched IMGT annotations. In this cohort, only TCR beta chains were sequenced, and detectable features were limited by the absence of alpha or paired-chain data. A group of highly shared sequence variants was considered likely to be a technical artifact of the sequencing pipeline. The study gave a list of 150 to 200 TCR beta chains associated with cytomegalovirus. Linkage disequilibrium might explain the correlated functional status among segregating V segments, but an unknown experimental factor could not be ruled out. When HLA alleles, especially DR and DQ, strongly co-occurred, TCR associations were difficult to assign to individual alleles. Several of the top co-occurrence clusters appeared to be linked to parvovirus B19, influenza, CMV and Epstein-Barr virus, according to a later analysis. CMV serostatus was the only immune exposure information available for the cohort. A later genetic analysis reported fewer N-insertions in productive TCRs among donors in an Asian-associated ancestry cluster than the roughly 670-donor mean. According to a later analysis, TCR association rates differed among HLA loci, with DRB1 alleles showing the most associated TCRs and HLA-C alleles showing the fewest. A further reported finding was that TCR beta sequences accurately predicted the HLA-A and HLA-B alleles for most subjects in the first cohort. Because HLA typing was missing for some donors at each locus, association tests included only the typed subset. Approximately 18 rarely observed V segments, including chromosome 9 orphons, were excluded from the earlier analysis of a few hundred of the donors because counts were too low. In a later analysis, HLA-associated TCR beta chains showed more clonal expansion and lower generation probabilities than non-associated chains that were equally common. V-gene and J-gene trimming of TCR beta chains was associated with a missense DCLRE1C variant in a later genetic analysis, and the association was replicated in an independent cohort. Specific HLA alleles were associated with 15,000 to 20,000 TCR beta sequences at a false discovery rate of 0.05 in a later analysis. It was suggested by the authors that the approach could potentially be generalized to other disease states and immunological phenotypes.

The TCR sequence derives from a man aged 18 to 35 in good health and CMV-seronegative. In this chain, TRBV6-5 is recombined with TRBJ2-2; the junction holds 10 bases that match TRBD2. Sequencing was performed on PBMCs. This receptor has the CDR3 CATHSGRYTGELFF. Read as DNA, the sequence is TGTGCCACCCATAGCGGGAGGTACACCGGGGAGCTGTTTTTT.